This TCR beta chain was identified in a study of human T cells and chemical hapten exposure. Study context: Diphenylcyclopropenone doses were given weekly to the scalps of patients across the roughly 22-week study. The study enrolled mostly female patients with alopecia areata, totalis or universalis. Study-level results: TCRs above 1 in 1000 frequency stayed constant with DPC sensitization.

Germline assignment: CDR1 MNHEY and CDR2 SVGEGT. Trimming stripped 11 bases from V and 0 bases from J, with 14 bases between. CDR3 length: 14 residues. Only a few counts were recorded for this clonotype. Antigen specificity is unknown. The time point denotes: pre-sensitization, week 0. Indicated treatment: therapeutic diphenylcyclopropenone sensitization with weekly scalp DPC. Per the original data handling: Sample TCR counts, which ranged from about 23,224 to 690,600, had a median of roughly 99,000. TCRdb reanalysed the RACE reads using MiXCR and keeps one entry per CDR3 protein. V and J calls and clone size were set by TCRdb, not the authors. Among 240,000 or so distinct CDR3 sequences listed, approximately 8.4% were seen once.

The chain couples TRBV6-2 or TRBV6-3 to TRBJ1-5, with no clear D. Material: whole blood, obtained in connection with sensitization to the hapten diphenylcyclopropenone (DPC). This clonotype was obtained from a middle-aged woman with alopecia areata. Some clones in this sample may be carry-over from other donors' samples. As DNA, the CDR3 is TGTGCCTCCCGCCTGGTGGGTAGCAATCAGCCCCAGCATTTT. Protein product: CASRLVGSNQPQHF.